The sequence of this T cell receptor beta chain was determined in a study of T cell repertoires and HLA-DP antigens. Study details: Transduced HeLa cells presented HLA-DP to CD4+ T cells. Study results and limitations: Previously undetected clones averaged about 33% and 55% against the two alleles respectively.

The primer mix covered 54 TRBV segments and 13 TRBJ segments. Sequenced by immunoSEQ multiplex PCR; TCRdb stores in-frame clones only, minus some. The table records about 120,000 clones, nearly 95% of them present only once. About this clone itself: What it recognizes is unknown.

The sequenced sample was CD4+ T cells from PBMCs. This clonotype originated in a woman aged 18-29 years in good health and CMV-seronegative.

The CDR3 coding sequence is TGTGCCAGTAGTATAAGGGGCAGCCAAGAGACCCAGTACTTC. As protein: CASSIRGSQETQYF. The V gene is TRBV19, the J gene TRBJ2-5; D might be TRBD1 (5 bases). Trimming removed 2 bases at V and 1 base at J, with 8 bases between. This CDR3 has 14 residues. Germline V gene data show CDR1 as LNHDA and CDR2 as SQIVND (reference sequence).